Below, 19 T cell receptor beta chains from the same sample are listed, as sequenced in a study of regulatory T cells in long-lasting Graves disease. Specified time point: persistent/refractory GD, antithyroid drugs over 5 years with positive TRAb. PBMC-extracted RNA yielded the TCR library. Sequencing libraries for TCR beta were prepared with iRepertoire HTBI primers and Arm-PCR of CDR3 regions. TCRdb passed the multiplex PCR reads through MiXCR, listing each CDR3 protein once. The sample yields around 340,000 distinct CDR3 sequences, around 20% seen once. The sequences come from peripheral blood mononuclear cells (PBMCs), collected when the disease was refractory, from a patient treated with antithyroid drugs. These receptors were obtained from a female donor with Graves disease.

This clonotype has a count of ten or more. The J gene is TRBJ2-4, the V gene TRBV6-1; either TRBD1 or TRBD2 may supply D (5 bases each). Trimming shortened V by 7 bases and J by 0 bases, and 10 bases separated the two germline ends. CDR1 and CDR2 from the germline V gene are MNHNS and SASEGT. The CDR3 sequence is 14 residues long. The CDR3: CASIPGPAKNIQYF. Written as DNA, the CDR3 is TGTGCCAGCATACCGGGGCCAGCCAAAAACATTCAGTACTTC.

This clonotype has ten or more counts. The chain is built from TRBV28 and TRBJ2-2; D not certain. The CDR3 totals 12 residues. The V gene's germline CDR1 is MDHEN and CDR2 SYDVKM. Trimming stripped 7 bases from V and 6 bases from J, with 9 bases between. The CDR3 protein is CASTPRPGELFF. CDR3 DNA sequence: TGTGCCAGCACCCCAAGGCCCGGGGAGCTGTTTTTT.

At least ten counts were recorded for this clonotype. This chain joins TRBV6-2 or TRBV6-3 and TRBJ2-7; 9 bases agree with TRBD1. This CDR3 spans 15 amino acids. The germline V gene has CDR1 MNHEY and CDR2 SVGEGT. V lost 3 bases to trimming and J lost 2 bases; unmatched junction nucleotides: 5. The CDR3 DNA reads as TGTGCCAGCAGTTATCTTGGGACAGGGCCCTACGAGCAGTACTTC. It yields the protein CASSYLGTGPYEQYF.

This clonotype showed up just a few times. V usage is TRBV7-2 and J usage is TRBJ1-1; 8 bases fit TRBD1. V trimming: 2 bases; J trimming: 5 bases; junction bases outside the gene matches: 4. Germline values: CDR1 SGHTA, CDR2 FQGNSA. There are 14 residues in the CDR3. The CDR3 sequence is CASSLKGDRTEAFF. The CDR3 DNA is TGTGCCAGCAGCTTAAAAGGGGACAGGACTGAAGCTTTCTTT.

This clonotype was seen a few times. The gene calls are TRBV19 and TRBJ1-5, with 11 bases matching TRBD1. The CDR3 consists of 17 residues. From germline, CDR1 is LNHDA and CDR2 SQIVND (reference sequence). The J segment lost 6 bases and the V segment lost 6 bases, leaving 13 bases of the junction unmatched. CDR3 region: CASSQLRDRGKSQPQHF. The CDR3 DNA follows: TGTGCCAGTAGCCAGCTTCGGGACAGGGGGAAGAGTCAGCCCCAGCATTTT.

The V call is TRBV20-1, the J call TRBJ1-1; 8 bases line up with TRBD1. The length of the CDR3 is 15 residues. After removal of 1 base from V and 7 bases from J, the junction contained 11 bases not matched to a gene. Per germline, CDR1 DFQATT and CDR2 SNEGSKA (reference sequence). CDR3 sequence reads: CSARAGGDRPREAFF. CDR3 bases: TGCAGTGCTAGAGCCGGGGGGGACAGGCCTCGTGAAGCTTTCTTT.

This clonotype occurred many times. This sequence joins TRBV10-3 and TRBJ1-4, with 7 bases matching TRBD1. V shed 6 bases and J 3 bases; nucleotides not matched to a gene: 10. CDR3 length: 16 residues. Germline lookup yields CDR1 ENHRY and CDR2 SYGVKD. CDR3 loop: CAISPAGGTANEKLFF. The CDR3 coding sequence is TGTGCCATCAGCCCGGCAGGGGGTACCGCTAATGAAAAACTGTTTTTT.

This clonotype was detected a few times. The CDR3 reads CASSFRGSYAGNTIYF. As DNA, the CDR3 is TGTGCCAGCAGCTTCCGGGGGTCTTATGCTGGAAACACCATATATTTT. V gene TRBV7-2 combines with J gene TRBJ1-3; D is perhaps TRBD1 (5 bases). Trimming shortened V by 3 bases and J by 2 bases, and 14 bases separated the two germline ends. CDR1 is SGHTA and CDR2 is FQGNSA in the germline V gene. The CDR3 extends over 16 amino acids.

In its sample, this clonotype was seen a few times. The chain carries TRBV4-1 and TRBJ2-7, with D tentatively TRBD1 or TRBD2 (6 bases each). In germline, CDR1 is MGHRA, CDR2 YSYEKL. The CDR3 totals 16 residues. V lost 3 bases, J lost 3 bases, and 18 bases lay in between. In DNA, the CDR3 is TGCGCCAGCAGCCACCTGTACGGGGGCGTGCGCTACGAGCAGTACTTC. Its translation: CASSHLYGGVRYEQYF.

This clonotype was picked up many times. The V call is TRBV7-9, the J call TRBJ2-5, with a tentative D call TRBD1 (6 bases). Germline CDR1 is SEHNR and CDR2 is FQNEAQ (reference sequence). Trimming cost V 6 bases and J 4 bases, with 18 bases left between them. The CDR3 totals 15 residues. The CDR3 DNA reads TGTGCCAGCAGTCCAATGGGACAAAGGGGAGAGACCCAGTACTTC. This gives the protein CASSPMGQRGETQYF.

This clonotype appeared a few times. Just one base apart from a much larger clone, this may be a read error. The chain joins TRBV29-1 to TRBJ2-5; 7 positions match TRBD2. The CDR3 is 13 amino acids. The V segment lost 7 bases and the J segment 5 bases; nucleotides outside the gene matches: 10. Germline V gives CDR1 SQVTM, CDR2 ANQGSEA. CDR3 protein: CSADSSSGETQYF. CDR3 DNA: TGCAGCGCCGACAGTTCTAGCGGCGAGACCCAGTACTTC.

The chain employs TRBV5-1 and TRBJ1-1, with 12 positions matching TRBD1. V lost 0 bases, J lost 1 base, and 7 bases stayed unmatched. The CDR3 spans 18 residues. CDR1 and CDR2 (germline): SGHRS, YFSETQ. For the CDR3, the DNA is TGCGCCAGCAGCTTGGTGCCGGGACAGGGGGCCAAGAACACTGAAGCTTTCTTT. Residues: CASSLVPGQGAKNTEAFF.

This clonotype has only a few counts. V usage is TRBV12-3 or TRBV12-4 and J usage is TRBJ2-5, with a possible D match to TRBD1 (5 bases). With 6 bases removed from V and 7 bases from J, the gap between germline ends came to 15 bases. This CDR3 is built from 13 residues. Here the CDR3 reads CASSPQGLGTQYF. CDR3 nucleotides: TGTGCCAGCAGCCCTCAGGGCCTAGGGACCCAGTACTTC.

This clonotype appeared a few times. The chain is built from TRBV20-1 and TRBJ1-2; 7 bases agree with TRBD1. The CDR3 runs to 14 residues. Trimming removed 4 bases from V and 4 bases from J; junction bases left unmatched: 9. Germline lookup yields CDR1 DFQATT and CDR2 SNEGSKA (reference sequence). The CDR3 here is CSAMPGGIGYGYTF. For the CDR3, the DNA is TGCAGTGCTATGCCAGGGGGAATTGGCTATGGCTACACCTTC.

There are many counts of this clonotype. The CDR3 loop is CSASFSNTGELFF. The CDR3 nucleotides are TGCAGTGCTAGTTTCTCGAACACCGGGGAGCTGTTTTTT. The rearrangement uses TRBV20-1 and TRBJ2-2; no clear D. The CDR3 has 13 amino acids. V lost 3 bases, J lost 0 bases, and 5 bases lay in between. Germline lookup yields CDR1 DFQATT and CDR2 SNEGSKA (reference sequence).

The sample holds many counts of this clonotype. The V gene is TRBV27, the J gene TRBJ1-1, with 8 bases lining up with TRBD1. Germline V CDR1 and CDR2: MNHEY, SMNVEV (reference sequence). This CDR3 is 18 amino acids long. V trimming: 6 bases; J trimming: 1 base; junction bases outside the gene matches: 16. CDR3 DNA sequence: TGTGCCAGCAGCCCGATCGCGCCGACAGGGGCGACGAACACTGAAGCTTTCTTT. Translation gives CASSPIAPTGATNTEAFF.

This clonotype was picked up a small number of times. This rearrangement joins TRBV5-1 to TRBJ2-5; D not resolved. V lost 0 bases, J lost 1 base, and 10 bases lay in between. Germline V gene sequence: CDR1 SGHRS, CDR2 YFSETQ. This CDR3 has 15 residues. CDR3 nucleotide sequence: TGCGCCAGCAGCTTGGCCACTGCACCCCAAGAGACCCAGTACTTC. Translating it yields CASSLATAPQETQYF.

This clonotype came up many times. The V call is TRBV6-2 or TRBV6-3, the J call TRBJ1-2, with unresolved D. The V end was cut by 5 bases, the J end by 1 base, with 8 bases between. The CDR3 consists of 13 residues. CDR1 and CDR2 from the germline V gene are MNHEY and SVGEGT. The chain's CDR3 is CASSETHNYGYTF. The CDR3 bases are TGTGCCAGCAGTGAAACGCATAACTATGGCTACACCTTC.

This chain links TRBV12-5 with TRBJ1-1; possibly TRBD1 for D (5 bases). The CDR3 spans 13 residues. Deletions cut 7 bases from V and 6 bases from J, with 15 bases between. Germline V gene sequence: CDR1 LGHNT, CDR2 FRNRAP. The CDR3 DNA follows: TGTGCTAGTGCCGGACAAACTCCCGCTGAAGCTTTCTTT. It codes for CASAGQTPAEAFF.